Listed below are T cell receptor beta chains from one sample, sequenced in a study of T cells after yellow fever vaccination. TCRdb passed the 5' RACE reads through MiXCR, listing each CDR3 protein once. The sample holds 550,000 to 750,000 distinct CDR3 sequences, around an eighth seen once. The sample consisted of PBMCs, taken on the day of the yellow fever booster vaccination. These receptors came from a man aged 25-45 years who received the YFV17D yellow fever vaccine. CDR3s include the opening cysteine and the closing phenylalanine or tryptophan. D genes are given only for firm matches. The size field is filled for only some rows; it gives once, few, many or a size class.

TRBV27	few	-	TRBJ1-1	CASSSSQGTNTEAFF	TGTGCCAGCAGCTCGTCTCAGGGGACGAACACTGAAGCTTTCTTT
TRBV19	-	TRBD1	TRBJ2-1	CASSIRSQGVSSSYNEQFF	TGTGCCAGTAGTATAAGGTCGCAGGGGGTTTCGAGCTCCTACAATGAGCAGTTCTTC
TRBV5-6	-	-	TRBJ2-1	CASSPERTLGNEQFF	TGTGCCAGCAGTCCTGAGCGGACCCTTGGTAATGAGCAGTTCTTC
TRBV7-9	few	-	TRBJ1-4	CASSSPSAKLFF	TGTGCCAGCAGCTCCCCATCCGCGAAACTGTTTTTT
TRBV18	-	-	TRBJ2-7	CASSPSTSFYEQYF	TGTGCCAGCTCACCATCCACCTCCTTTTACGAGCAGTACTTC
TRBV5-1	many	-	TRBJ2-7	CASSLEVEYEQYF	TGCGCCAGCAGCTTGGAGGTGGAATACGAGCAGTACTTC
TRBV7-2	few	TRBD2	TRBJ2-5	CASSYRLAGGGETQYF	TGTGCCAGCAGCTACCGACTAGCGGGAGGGGGAGAGACCCAGTACTTC
TRBV12-3/TRBV12-4	-	TRBD1	TRBJ1-5	CASRSGQARRAQHF	TGTGCCAGCAGGAGTGGACAGGCGCGTCGGGCCCAGCATTTT
TRBV9	few	-	TRBJ2-3	CASSVGASVDTQYF	TGTGCCAGCAGCGTAGGGGCTAGCGTGGATACGCAGTATTTT
TRBV7-3	-	TRBD2	TRBJ2-3	CASSLHPGGGTDTQYF	TGTGCCAGCAGCTTACACCCGGGAGGAGGCACAGATACGCAGTATTTT
TRBV18	few	TRBD1	TRBJ2-7	CASSPGQGLREQYF	TGTGCCAGCTCACCAGGACAGGGCCTTCGCGAGCAGTACTTC
TRBV20-1	-	TRBD2	TRBJ2-1	CSASPGTSGGHNEQFF	TGCAGTGCTAGCCCTGGGACTAGCGGGGGACACAATGAGCAGTTCTTC
TRBV7-2	-	TRBD2	TRBJ2-1	CASSLSTSGYNEQFF	TGTGCCAGCAGCTTAAGCACTAGCGGTTACAATGAGCAGTTCTTC
TRBV6-2/TRBV6-3	few	TRBD2	TRBJ2-1	CASGRETNEQFF	TGTGCCAGCGGGCGGGAGACAAATGAGCAGTTCTTC
TRBV9	-	TRBD2	TRBJ2-1	CASSVGGGGPHNEQFF	TGTGCCAGCAGCGTAGGGGGGGGAGGGCCCCACAATGAGCAGTTCTTC
TRBV6-2/TRBV6-3	few	-	TRBJ2-7	CASSYENYEQYF	TGTGCCAGCAGTTACGAGAACTACGAGCAGTACTTC
TRBV18	-	-	TRBJ2-1	CASSFNRGEQFF	TGTGCCAGCTCATTTAATAGGGGTGAGCAGTTCTTC